This is a list of T cell receptor beta chains from one sample in a study of cytomegalovirus exposure and HLA in healthy donors. Clones were read by immunoSEQ multiplex PCR, and TCRdb kept only the in-frame ones, dropping some. The sample has about 130,000 clones, approximately 80% seen once. Specimen: PBMCs. The receptor source for this set is a man aged 45-65 years in good health and CMV-seronegative. Each CDR3 is given with its conserved first and last residue. D genes are given only for firm matches. Size tells how often a clone was seen (once, few, many) or the class of an expanded clone, and some rows leave it out.

.,TRBJ2-5,TRBV5-1,.,TGCGCCAGCAGCGACCCCCAGTCAGGGGAGACCCAGTACTTC,CASSDPQSGETQYF
.,TRBJ1-1,TRBV4-2,few,TGTGCCAGCAGCCAAGATTCAGGGGACACTGAAGCTTTCTTT,CASSQDSGDTEAFF
TRBD2,TRBJ2-1,TRBV4-3,.,TGCGCCAGCAGCCAAGATACTAGCGGGGGCTACAATGAGCAGTTCTTC,CASSQDTSGGYNEQFF
.,TRBJ2-7,TRBV27,.,TGTGCCAGCAGTAAGGGGGAGCGGAACTACGAGCAGTACTTC,CASSKGERNYEQYF
TRBD1,TRBJ1-1,TRBV18,.,TGTGCCAGCTCACTCTTGGACAGGGCGGAGAGGACTGAAGCTTTCTTT,CASSLLDRAERTEAFF
TRBD2,TRBJ2-1,TRBV28,.,TGTGCCAGCCCCCCCGTGGCTAGCGGGATCGGCTCCTACAATGAGCAGTTCTTC,CASPPVASGIGSYNEQFF
.,TRBJ1-2,TRBV28,few,TGTGCCAGCAGTTACAGGCATGGCTACACCTTC,CASSYRHGYTF
TRBD2,TRBJ2-7,TRBV9,.,TGTGCCAGCAGCCCCTACGGGGGGTACTACGAGCAGTACTTC,CASSPYGGYYEQYF
.,TRBJ2-5,TRBV2,.,TGTGCCAGCAGTGACTCGCCCAGGACCCAGTACTTC,CASSDSPRTQYF
TRBD2,TRBJ2-1,TRBV30,.,TGTGCCTTCCTCCTTCGTTCGGGGGAGGGGTTCAATGAGCAGTTCTTC,CAFLLRSGEGFNEQFF
.,TRBJ1-1,TRBV18,.,TGTGCCAGCTCACCGAGTCAGGGCAGCACTGAAGCTTTCTTT,CASSPSQGSTEAFF
.,TRBJ2-1,TRBV11-3,.,TGTGCCAGCAGCTCCCGGTTCAATGAGCAGTTCTTC,CASSSRFNEQFF
.,TRBJ2-3,TRBV4-1,.,TGCGCCAGCAGCCAAGAAGCGACAGATACGCAGTATTTT,CASSQEATDTQYF
TRBD2,TRBJ2-3,TRBV5-4,.,TGTGCCAGCAGACGGGGACTAGCGGCTAGCACAGATACGCAGTATTTT,CASRRGLAASTDTQYF
.,TRBJ1-1,TRBV4-1,.,TGCGCCAGCAGCCGGGCAATGAACACTGAAGCTTTCTTT,CASSRAMNTEAFF
.,TRBJ1-4,TRBV7-9,.,TGTGCCAGCAGCTTAAGGGGCACAACTAATGAAAAACTGTTTTTT,CASSLRGTTNEKLFF
TRBD2,TRBJ2-5,TRBV7-2,.,TGTGCCAGCAGCTTAGGACTAGCGGAACTCCAAGAGACCCAGTACTTC,CASSLGLAELQETQYF
.,TRBJ2-5,TRBV19,.,TGTGCCAGTAGTATAGGGCCCTTTTGGGAGACCCAGTACTTC,CASSIGPFWETQYF
.,TRBJ2-2,TRBV18,.,TGTGCCAGCTCCCCCTATTCGAACACCGGGGAGCTGTTTTTT,CASSPYSNTGELFF
.,TRBJ1-2,TRBV4-1,.,TGCGCCAGCCGAAGCCAGGGAGGTACTGGCTACACCTTC,CASRSQGGTGYTF
TRBD2,TRBJ2-7,TRBV19,.,TGTGCCAGTAGTGAAATAGCGGGAGGAACCTACGAGCAGTACTTC,CASSEIAGGTYEQYF
TRBD1,TRBJ2-1,TRBV18,.,TGTGCCAGCTCATCCGGACAGGGCGATGAGCAGTTCTTC,CASSSGQGDEQFF
.,TRBJ2-2,TRBV18,.,TGTGCCAGCTCACCCACATCAGGACAGAACACCGGGGAGCTGTTTTTT,CASSPTSGQNTGELFF
.,TRBJ2-5,TRBV5-4,.,TGTGCCAGCAGCTTGGACAGGGTCCAGTACTTC,CASSLDRVQYF
TRBD1,TRBJ1-2,TRBV29-1,few,TGCAGCGTTGGCGCGACAGGGGACTATGGCTACACCTTC,CSVGATGDYGYTF
.,TRBJ1-1,TRBV5-1,.,TGCGCCAGCAGCTTAACAGGGTCGTTGAACACTGAAGCTTTCTTT,CASSLTGSLNTEAFF
.,TRBJ2-1,TRBV18,.,TGTGCCAGCTCGCGGTTACAGGCCAATGGGAAGTTCTTC,CASSRLQANGKFF
TRBD1,TRBJ1-1,TRBV2,.,TGTGCCGGGACAGGGCAGATGAACACTGAAGCTTTCTTT,CAGTGQMNTEAFF
.,TRBJ2-6,TRBV5-4,.,TGTGCCAGCAGAAAAGACAGGCCTGGGGCCAACGTCCTGACTTTC,CASRKDRPGANVLTF
TRBD2,TRBJ2-1,TRBV5-4,.,TGTGCCAGCAGCTTGGTCGGGGGGGCCTACAATGAGCAGTTCTTC,CASSLVGGAYNEQFF
TRBD1,TRBJ1-1,TRBV18,.,TGTGCCAGCTCACAAAACGGACAGGGTCTGGACACTGAAGCTTTCTTT,CASSQNGQGLDTEAFF
TRBD1,TRBJ1-3,TRBV6-1,.,TGTGCCAGCAGCTCAGACAGGGCCCGAAACACCATATATTTT,CASSSDRARNTIYF
TRBD2,TRBJ2-2,TRBV5-8,.,TGTGCCAGCAGCCCGAAACAAAGCGGGAGAGGGACCGGGGAGCTGTTTTTT,CASSPKQSGRGTGELFF
TRBD1,TRBJ1-5,TRBV28,.,TGTGCCAGCAGTGTCCTGGACAGGGACAATCAGCCCCAGCATTTT,CASSVLDRDNQPQHF
.,TRBJ1-2,TRBV28,.,TGTGCCAGCAGTTTACCAGGGTCCTATGGCTACACCTTC,CASSLPGSYGYTF
.,TRBJ2-7,TRBV6-5,.,TGTGCCAGCAGTTCAGGATCCTACGAGCAGTACTTC,CASSSGSYEQYF
.,TRBJ1-1,TRBV7-2,.,TGTGCCAGCAGCTTAGCACAGGGAAGCACTGAAGCTTTCTTT,CASSLAQGSTEAFF
TRBD1,TRBJ2-1,TRBV6-1,once,TGTGCCAGCAGTGAAGTCAGGGGGAAATACAATGAGCAGTTCTTC,CASSEVRGKYNEQFF
TRBD1,TRBJ1-3,TRBV25-1,.,TGTGCCAGCAGTGACTGGCAGGGGGTACACACCATATATTTT,CASSDWQGVHTIYF
.,TRBJ2-7,TRBV30,few,TGTGCCTGGACCCCAGGGGACGAGCAGTACTTC,CAWTPGDEQYF
.,TRBJ2-5,TRBV28,.,TGTGCCAGCAGTTTATATTCCCCAGGGGCCCAAGAGACCCAGTACTTC,CASSLYSPGAQETQYF
.,TRBJ1-4,TRBV4-3,.,TGCGCCAGCAGCCAAAAGAAGCTCCAGGGGAAGGGTGAAAAACTGTTTTTT,CASSQKKLQGKGEKLFF
TRBD2,TRBJ2-7,TRBV5-1,.,TGCGCCAGCAGCCGGACTAGCGGGAGACAGTCCGAGCAGTACTTC,CASSRTSGRQSEQYF
.,TRBJ2-6,TRBV28,.,TGTGCCAGCAGTCTCTCTGGGGCCAACGTCCTGACTTTC,CASSLSGANVLTF
.,TRBJ2-6,TRBV10-3,once,TGTGCCATCAGTGAAGGGGCTGGGGCCAACGTCCTGACTTTC,CAISEGAGANVLTF
.,TRBJ2-7,TRBV7-9,.,TGTGCCAGCAGCGACAGTTACACCTACGAGCAGTACTTC,CASSDSYTYEQYF
.,TRBJ1-2,TRBV28,.,TGTGCCAGCAGTATAACCAGGGCTAACTATGGCTACACCTTC,CASSITRANYGYTF
TRBD1,TRBJ2-7,TRBV11-2,.,TGTGCCAGCAGGGGGCCCGGGACAGGGGGTGGTTACGAGCAGTACTTC,CASRGPGTGGGYEQYF
TRBD1,TRBJ2-2,TRBV5-1,.,TGCGCCAGCAGCTATACTAGGACAGGGGGCAATTCCGGGGAGCTGTTTTTT,CASSYTRTGGNSGELFF
TRBD2,TRBJ2-2,TRBV9,.,TGTGCCAGCAGCCTACTTCCCAGCGGGAGAGACACCGGGGAGCTGTTTTTT,CASSLLPSGRDTGELFF
.,TRBJ2-3,TRBV2,.,TGTGCCAGCAGTGTGAACCGGGATACGCAGTATTTT,CASSVNRDTQYF
.,TRBJ2-3,TRBV18,.,TGTGCCAGCTCACCACCGGGACTCGGGTTTGTCGGGACGCAGTATTTT,CASSPPGLGFVGTQYF
.,TRBJ1-5,TRBV7-9,.,TGTGCCAGCACCTTTGACTTGCAGCCCCAGCATTTT,CASTFDLQPQHF
.,TRBJ1-3,TRBV2,once,TGTGCCAGCAGTGGACTAGGGGCCGGAAACACCATATATTTT,CASSGLGAGNTIYF
TRBD2,TRBJ2-3,TRBV5-4,.,TGTGCCAGCAGCTTGTATGGGGCGGGGGGGCCAGATACGCAGTATTTT,CASSLYGAGGPDTQYF
.,TRBJ2-5,TRBV7-2,.,TGTGCCAGCAGCTTAGAATTAGGGGGACAAGAGACCCAGTACTTC,CASSLELGGQETQYF
.,TRBJ1-1,TRBV9,few,TGTGCCAGCAGCGTAGAGCCGTTGAACACTGAAGCTTTCTTT,CASSVEPLNTEAFF
TRBD1,TRBJ1-3,TRBV19,.,TGTGCCAGTAGGAGACAGGGTGGAAACACCATATATTTT,CASRRQGGNTIYF